Listed here are 30 T cell receptor beta chains from one sample, sequenced in a study of shared clonotypes between healthy human individuals. The protocol was immunoSEQ multiplex PCR, while the TCRdb copy is restricted to in-frame clones and leaves out a portion. The sample yields hundreds of thousands of clones, roughly 80% seen once. What was sequenced was PBMCs. These receptor sequences come from a woman aged 40 to 50 in good health. Some clones in this sample may be carry-over from other donors' samples.

This rearrangement joins TRBV5-1 to TRBJ1-2; the match to TRBD1 covers 7 bases. There are 16 residues in the CDR3. The germline gives CDR1 SGHRS, CDR2 YFSETQ. Losses at the gene ends were 3 bases for V and 2 bases for J; bases not matched to a gene: 10. The CDR3: CASSYKTGKENYGYTF. CDR3 bases: TGCGCCAGCAGCTATAAGACAGGGAAGGAGAACTATGGCTACACCTTC.

The sample holds many counts of this clone. V gene TRBV21-1 combines with J gene TRBJ2-7; TRBD2 is the table's D call and was not checked against the DNA. TRBV21-1 is annotated as a pseudogene. The CDR3 covers 17 residues. The CDR3 bases are TGTGCCAGCAGCAAAAACCTCAGGTGCGGGGTCGGCTACGAGCAGTACTTC. Protein sequence: CASSKNLRCGVGYEQYF.

A single count supports this clone. The chain recombines TRBV10-2 with TRBJ2-3; D may match TRBD1 or TRBD2 (6 bases each). Trimming pared 6 bases from V and 5 bases from J, leaving 18 bases between. Germline CDR1 is WSHSY and CDR2 is SAAADI. The CDR3 is made up of 15 amino acids. The CDR3 nucleotides read TGCGCCAGCAGCGCTCGGCAGGGGAGGATAGATACGCAGTATTTT. It encodes CASSARQGRIDTQYF.

The chain employs TRBV30 and TRBJ1-2, with a possible D match to TRBD1 (5 bases). The germline V and J ends were trimmed by 2 bases and 7 bases, with 14 bases remaining between them. The germline CDR1 and CDR2 sequences are GTSNPN and SVGIG (reference sequence). This CDR3 contains 13 residues. CDR3 protein: CAWSLNGGVGYTF. CDR3 DNA: TGTGCCTGGAGTTTAAACGGGGGGGTTGGCTACACCTTC.

Notes on this clone: An end of the junction differs from the germline gene, which may be a read error. The chain carries TRBV7-6 and TRBJ1-5, with D hard to call. CDR1 is SGHVS, CDR2 FNYEAQ, per germline. The CDR3 is made up of 16 amino acids. CDR3 sequence reads: CASSLLPVGSSQPQHF. The CDR3 DNA sequence: TGTGCCAGCAGCTTACTTCCAGTTGGAAGCAGTCAGCCCCAGCATTTT.

V usage is TRBV9 and J usage is TRBJ1-1; a weak D match, TRBD1 (5 bases). Germline V gene data show CDR1 as SGDLS and CDR2 as YYNGEE. V gave up 3 bases and J gave up 3 bases, with 9 bases separating them. The CDR3 runs 13 residues. CDR3 sequence reads: CASSGLGDTEAFF. CDR3 nucleotides: TGTGCCAGCAGCGGGTTAGGGGACACTGAAGCTTTCTTT.

This chain uses TRBV7-8 with TRBJ2-7; no definite D call. Trimming left V 5 bases short and J 0 bases short, with 14 bases between. CDR1 and CDR2 (germline): SGHVS, FQNEAQ. This CDR3 contains 15 residues. DNA of the CDR3: TGTGCCAGCAGCCCCGCCGTGGGTCTCTCCTACGAGCAGTACTTC. It yields the protein CASSPAVGLSYEQYF.

The chain recombines TRBV14 with TRBJ1-2, with no clear D. Germline CDR1 is SGHDN and CDR2 is FVKESK. Trimming took 4 bases from V and 1 from J, leaving 19 bases between them. The CDR3 runs 17 residues. CDR3 in DNA: TGTGCCAGCAGCCGCCGGGAAACCCATACCCTTAACTATGGCTACACCTTC. As protein: CASSRRETHTLNYGYTF.

V is TRBV7-2 and J is TRBJ1-6; 7 bases map to TRBD1. J gave up 5 bases and V 3 bases, and 1 base lay outside the gene matches. Germline V gene data show CDR1 as SGHTA and CDR2 as FQGNSA. The CDR3 length is 14 residues. The CDR3 region has the DNA TGTGCCAGCAGCTTTGGGACAGATAATTCACCCCTCCACTTT. Its protein product is CASSFGTDNSPLHF.

CDR3 sequence reads: CASSLTASGGTDTQYF. The CDR3 region has the DNA TGTGCCAGCAGCTTAACCGCTAGCGGGGGCACAGATACGCAGTATTTT. This chain uses TRBV7-3 with TRBJ2-3; 9 bases map to TRBD2. Germline assignment: CDR1 SGHTA and CDR2 FQGTGA. V shed 0 bases and J 1 base; nucleotides not matched to a gene: 2. CDR3 length: 16 residues. The variable domain in full, completed from reference TRBV7-3 and TRBJ2-3, reads GAGVSQTPSNKVTEKGKYVELRCDPISGHTALYWYRQSLGQGPEFLIYFQGTGAADDSGLPNDRFFAVRPEGSVSTLKIQRTERGDSAVYLCASSLTASGGTDTQYFGPGTRLTVL.

A note on this clone: Other DNA variants within this sample encode the same CDR3. The chain joins TRBV5-1 to TRBJ2-1; 10 nucleotides match TRBD2. Germline-derived CDR1 and CDR2 are SGHRS and YFSETQ. The CDR3 runs to 15 residues. With 2 bases clipped from V and 4 bases from J, the junction kept 3 bases outside the gene matches. The CDR3 protein is CASSFGLADYNEQFF. The CDR3 DNA is TGCGCCAGCAGCTTCGGACTAGCGGATTACAATGAGCAGTTCTTC.

The J gene is TRBJ2-3, the V gene TRBV6-5; 8 bases match TRBD1. The length of the CDR3 is 14 residues. CDR1 MNHEY and CDR2 SVGAGI come from the germline V gene. V gave up 7 bases and J gave up 3 bases; unmatched junction bases: 6. The CDR3 is CASTRQGATDTQYF. The DNA of the CDR3 is TGTGCCAGCACTCGTCAGGGGGCAACAGATACGCAGTATTTT.

This sequence joins TRBV15 and TRBJ1-3; D unresolved. Germline CDR1 and CDR2: LNHNV and YYDKDF (reference sequence). The CDR3 consists of 14 residues. V shed 0 bases and J shed 7 bases, with 10 bases lying between them. The CDR3 spells CATSRDRGLNTIYF. The CDR3 region has the DNA TGTGCCACCAGCAGAGATCGGGGTTTGAACACCATATATTTT.

V is TRBV5-1 and J is TRBJ2-2; D might be TRBD1 or TRBD2, each matching 5 bases. V shed 3 bases and J shed 6 bases, with 9 bases lying between them. This CDR3 has 13 amino acids. From germline, CDR1 is SGHRS and CDR2 YFSETQ. The CDR3 sequence is CASSSQGAGELFF. The CDR3 coding sequence is TGCGCCAGCAGCTCGCAGGGAGCCGGGGAGCTGTTTTTT.

V is TRBV5-1 and J is TRBJ2-3; TRBD1 matches at 7 bases. Germline values: CDR1 SGHRS, CDR2 YFSETQ. V shed 3 bases and J 4 bases; nucleotides not matched to a gene: 11. This CDR3 is built from 16 residues. The CDR3 reads CASSSRSTGYADTQYF. The CDR3 DNA reads as TGCGCCAGCAGCTCACGTTCGACAGGGTATGCAGATACGCAGTATTTT.

This clone has a single count. The CDR3 here is CASSLGTGNQPQHF. DNA for the CDR3: TGTGCCAGCAGCCTGGGGACAGGGAATCAGCCCCAGCATTTT. The chain is built from TRBV4-2 and TRBJ1-5; 9 bases align to TRBD1. Looked up from germline, CDR1 is LGHNA and CDR2 is YNFKEQ. V gave up 4 bases and J gave up 4 bases; unmatched junction bases: 2. The CDR3 totals 14 residues.

V usage is TRBV5-1 and J usage is TRBJ2-5; D might be TRBD1 or TRBD2, each matching 5 bases. The CDR3 consists of 13 residues. Between the trimmed V and J ends, which lost 0 bases and 9 bases, there was a span of 12 bases. In germline, CDR1 is SGHRS, CDR2 YFSETQ. CDR3 DNA: TGCGCCAGCAGCTTGGCTGGCTCGGGGCCCCAGTACTTC. Protein: CASSLAGSGPQYF.

The rearrangement uses TRBV6-1 and TRBJ2-7; D gene ambiguous. This CDR3 comprises 12 residues. V was cut by 7 bases and J by 3 bases, with 10 bases left in between. Looked up from germline, CDR1 is MNHNS and CDR2 is SASEGT. The CDR3 is CASTHPHYEQYF. The CDR3 DNA sequence: TGTGCCAGCACCCACCCCCACTACGAGCAGTACTTC.

The table lists this clone with a few counts. V and J are TRBV7-9 and TRBJ1-4; a possible D gene is TRBD1 (5 bases). V was shortened by 4 bases and J by 6 bases, with 15 bases between the two germline ends. Per germline, CDR1 SEHNR and CDR2 FQNEAQ (reference sequence). The CDR3 consists of 15 residues. This CDR3 reads CASSSADVGDEKLFF. Written as DNA, the CDR3 is TGTGCCAGCAGCTCTGCGGACGTGGGGGATGAAAAACTGTTTTTT.

V gene TRBV7-2 combines with J gene TRBJ1-2, with D unclear. The V gene lost 5 bases and the J gene lost 5 bases, with 15 bases spanning the gap. The CDR3 covers 14 residues. CDR1 and CDR2 (germline): SGHTA, FQGNSA. The chain's CDR3 is CASSVPGHPYGYTF. For the CDR3, the DNA is TGTGCCAGCAGCGTCCCCGGGCACCCTTATGGCTACACCTTC.

The chain joins TRBV5-1 to TRBJ1-4; unclear D gene. The CDR3 spans 14 residues. CDR1 is SGHRS and CDR2 is YFSETQ in the germline V gene. With 0 bases removed from V and 3 bases from J, the gap between germline ends came to 6 bases. The CDR3 DNA reads TGCGCCAGCAGCTTGGTGGGGTCTAATGAAAAACTGTTTTTT. As protein: CASSLVGSNEKLFF.

The V call is TRBV7-9, the J call TRBJ2-5; 7 bases agree with TRBD1. In germline, CDR1 is SEHNR, CDR2 FQNEAQ (reference sequence). The V and J ends lost 6 bases and 3 bases, in that order; junction bases with no gene match: 13. CDR3 length: 16 residues. Here the CDR3 DNA reads TGTGCCAGCAGTTCCTCAGGGGGTAGTTTGGAAGAGACCCAGTACTTC. Translating gives CASSSSGGSLEETQYF.

This clone was seen a few times. The rearrangement links TRBV15 to TRBJ2-7, with D maybe TRBD2 (6 bases). Looked up from germline, CDR1 is LNHNV and CDR2 is YYDKDF (reference sequence). With 0 bases removed from V and 3 bases from J, the gap between germline ends came to 12 bases. The CDR3 has 15 residues. CDR3 nucleotide sequence: TGTGCCACCAGCAGAGATCGCGGGACGGGCTACGAGCAGTACTTC. Protein: CATSRDRGTGYEQYF. The whole variable domain, filled in from reference TRBV15 and TRBJ2-7, reads DAMVIQNPRYQVTQFGKPVTLSCSQTLNHNVMYWYQQKSSQAPKLLFHYYDKDFNNEADTPDNFQSRRPNTSFCFLDIRSPGLGDTAMYLCATSRDRGTGYEQYFGPGTRLTVT.

This clone was seen just once. The V call is TRBV28, the J call TRBJ2-1, with 10 bases lining up with TRBD1. The CDR3 length is 16 residues. V shed 6 bases, J shed 4 bases, and the junction held 9 bases outside the gene matches. In germline, CDR1 is MDHEN, CDR2 SYDVKM. Written as DNA, the CDR3 is TGTGCCAGCAGCTCCGGGACAGGGGCGGGTTACAATGAGCAGTTCTTC. It encodes CASSSGTGAGYNEQFF.

The rearrangement links TRBV11-2 to TRBJ1-1; 7 bases map to TRBD1. J was trimmed by 0 bases and V by 5 bases; bases with no gene match: 6. Looked up from germline, CDR1 is SGHAT and CDR2 is FQNNGV. The CDR3 is 15 amino acids. In nucleotides, the CDR3 is TGTGCCAGCAGCCTACAGGACAGGCTGAACACTGAAGCTTTCTTT. Its protein is CASSLQDRLNTEAFF.

This clone is a singleton in its sample. The chain uses TRBV10-2 and TRBJ2-5; 7 bases agree with TRBD2. The length of the CDR3 is 14 residues. Looked up from germline, CDR1 is WSHSY and CDR2 is SAAADI. Trimming at V came to 3 bases and at J to 4 bases, leaving 5 bases not matched to a gene. This CDR3 reads CASSDSGGGETQYF. The CDR3 bases are TGCGCCAGCAGTGATTCGGGGGGAGGAGAGACCCAGTACTTC.

This chain joins TRBV6-6 and TRBJ1-1; D ambiguous. The V gene lost 5 bases and the J gene lost 2 bases, with 3 bases spanning the gap. Germline CDR1 reads MNHNY; CDR2 reads SVGAGI (reference sequence). This CDR3 spans 11 amino acids. The CDR3 here is CASSPNTEAFF. The CDR3, as DNA: TGTGCCAGCAGTCCCAACACTGAAGCTTTCTTT.

The chain joins TRBV25-1 to TRBJ2-5; D may correspond to TRBD1 or TRBD2 (5 bases each). The end of the DNA aligns better with TRBJ2-7, so the J call may be wrong. The CDR3 runs to 12 residues. The V gene's germline CDR1 is MGHDK and CDR2 SYGVNS. CDR3 in amino acids: CASSRESDEQYF. The CDR3 DNA follows: TGTGCCAGCAGCAGGGAGTCGGACGAGCAGTACTTC.

The chain combines TRBV19 with TRBJ1-2, with a tentative D call TRBD1 (5 bases). This CDR3 region has 15 residues. Per germline, CDR1 LNHDA and CDR2 SQIVND (reference sequence). V lost 6 bases to trimming and J lost 8 bases, with 22 bases between them. CDR3 bases: TGTGCCAGTAGCCCACTGACAGAGCTTAGACACGGCTACACCTTC. Amino acid sequence: CASSPLTELRHGYTF.

The gene calls are TRBV18 and TRBJ2-7; D remains ambiguous. CDR1 KGHSH and CDR2 LQKENI come from the germline V gene. The CDR3 runs 14 residues. V was shortened by 2 bases and J by 0 bases, with 8 bases between the two germline ends. DNA of the CDR3: TGTGCCAGCTCACCATCTCTACCCTCCTACGAGCAGTACTTC. Amino acid sequence: CASSPSLPSYEQYF. The complete variable domain, with remaining parts taken from reference TRBV18 and TRBJ2-7, reads NAGVMQNPRHLVRRRGQEARLRCSPMKGHSHVYWYRQLPEEGLKFMVYLQKENIIDESGMPKERFSAEFPKEGPSILRIQQVVRGDSAAYFCASSPSLPSYEQYFGPGTRLTVT.